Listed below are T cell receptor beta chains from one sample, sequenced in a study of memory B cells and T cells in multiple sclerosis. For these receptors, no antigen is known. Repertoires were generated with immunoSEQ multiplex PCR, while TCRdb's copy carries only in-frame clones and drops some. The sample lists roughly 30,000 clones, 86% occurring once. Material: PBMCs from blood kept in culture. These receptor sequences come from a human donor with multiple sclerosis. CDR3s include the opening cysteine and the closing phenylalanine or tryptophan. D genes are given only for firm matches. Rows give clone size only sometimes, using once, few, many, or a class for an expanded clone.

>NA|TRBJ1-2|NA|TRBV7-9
CASSLTTANYGYTF
TGTGCCAGCAGCTTGACGACAGCTAACTATGGCTACACCTTC
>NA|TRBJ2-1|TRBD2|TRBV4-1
CASSQAGGAYNEQFF
TGCGCCAGCAGCCAAGCCGGGGGGGCTTACAATGAGCAGTTCTTC
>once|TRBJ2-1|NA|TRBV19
CASRKDTLSSYNEQFF
TGTGCCAGTAGAAAGGACACCCTGAGCTCCTACAATGAGCAGTTCTTC
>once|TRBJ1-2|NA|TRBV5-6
CASSLVLLSAGYTF
TGTGCCAGCAGCTTGGTATTGTTGAGTGCTGGCTACACCTTC
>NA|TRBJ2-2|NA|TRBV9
CASSVATVGGELFF
TGTGCCAGCAGCGTAGCTACGGTTGGAGGGGAGCTGTTTTTT
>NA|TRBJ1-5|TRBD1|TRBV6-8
CATPISQGQGACRSNQPQHF
TGTGCCACCCCTATCTCCCAGGGACAGGGGGCCTGCAGGTCCAATCAGCCCCAGCATTTT
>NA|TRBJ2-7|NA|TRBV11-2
CASSLSTGPYEQYF
TGTGCCAGCAGCCTATCGACAGGACCCTACGAGCAGTACTTC
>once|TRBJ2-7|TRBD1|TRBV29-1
CSVAEGQGIAYEQYF
TGCAGCGTGGCAGAGGGACAGGGGATTGCCTACGAGCAGTACTTC
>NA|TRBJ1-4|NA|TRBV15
CATSRTSEKLFF
TGTGCCACCAGCAGAACAAGTGAAAAACTGTTTTTT
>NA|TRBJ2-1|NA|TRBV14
CASSPNDDSEQFF
TGTGCCAGCAGCCCGAATGACGATAGTGAGCAGTTCTTC
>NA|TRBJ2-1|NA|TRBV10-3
CAISGGQDEQFF
TGTGCCATCAGTGGTGGCCAGGATGAGCAGTTCTTC
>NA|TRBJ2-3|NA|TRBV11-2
CASSPQGDTQYF
TGTGCCAGCAGTCCTCAGGGGGATACGCAGTATTTT
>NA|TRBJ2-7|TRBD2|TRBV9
CASSVAAGGYEQYF
TGTGCCAGCAGCGTAGCGGCGGGGGGGTACGAGCAGTACTTC
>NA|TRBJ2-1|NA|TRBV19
CASSRASSYNEQFF
TGTGCCAGTAGTAGAGCTTCCTCCTACAATGAGCAGTTCTTC
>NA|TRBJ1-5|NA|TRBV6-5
CASSRRENSNQPQHF
TGTGCCAGCAGTAGGCGGGAGAATAGCAATCAGCCCCAGCATTTT
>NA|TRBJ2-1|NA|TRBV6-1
CASRGVSYNEQFF
TGTGCCAGCAGAGGGGTATCCTACAATGAGCAGTTCTTC
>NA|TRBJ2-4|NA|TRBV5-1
CASSFQDIQYF
TGCGCCAGCAGCTTCCAAGACATTCAGTACTTC
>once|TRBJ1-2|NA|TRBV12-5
CASGLEGLGGYTF
TGTGCTAGTGGTTTGGAGGGTTTGGGTGGCTACACCTTC
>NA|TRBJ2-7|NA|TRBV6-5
CASSYVGSSYEQYF
TGTGCCAGCAGTTACGTGGGCAGCTCCTACGAGCAGTACTTC
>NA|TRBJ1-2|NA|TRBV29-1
CSVELGLGVGGYTF
TGCAGCGTTGAACTAGGACTGGGGGTTGGGGGCTACACCTTC
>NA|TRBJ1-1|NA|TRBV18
CASSPISGGGSTEAFF
TGTGCCAGCTCACCCATTAGTGGGGGTGGTAGCACTGAAGCTTTCTTT
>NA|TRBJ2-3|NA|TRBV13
CASSQIFRVGSTDTQYF
TGTGCCAGCAGCCAGATCTTTCGGGTGGGGAGCACAGATACGCAGTATTTT
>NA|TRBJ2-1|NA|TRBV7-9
CASSPETGPSYNEQFF
TGTGCCAGCAGCCCAGAGACGGGCCCCTCCTACAATGAGCAGTTCTTC
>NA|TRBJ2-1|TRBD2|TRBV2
CASRGLAGETYNEQFF
TGTGCCAGCAGGGGACTAGCGGGGGAGACCTACAATGAGCAGTTCTTC
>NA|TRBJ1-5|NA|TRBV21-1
CASSFRPGTGNQPQHF
TGTGCCAGCAGCTTCCGTCCCGGGACAGGGAATCAGCCCCAGCATTTT
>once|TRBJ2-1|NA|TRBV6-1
CASSDTSSYNEQFF
TGTGCCAGCAGCGACACTAGCTCCTACAATGAGCAGTTCTTC
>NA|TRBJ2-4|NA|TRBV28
CASRDETERIQYF
TGTGCCAGCAGAGACGAGACAGAGAGGATTCAGTACTTC
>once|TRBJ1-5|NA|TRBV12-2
CASRLPTPGTGDQPQHF
TGTGCAAGTCGCTTACCCACCCCCGGGACTGGGGATCAGCCCCAGCATTTT
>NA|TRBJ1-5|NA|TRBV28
CASSFGGGDNQPQHF
TGTGCCAGCAGTTTTGGAGGGGGGGACAATCAGCCCCAGCATTTT
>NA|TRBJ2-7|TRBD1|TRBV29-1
CSVGRDSGYEQYF
TGCAGCGTGGGCCGGGACAGTGGCTACGAGCAGTACTTC
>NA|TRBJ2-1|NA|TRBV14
CASSPPTGARPQPHEQFF
TGTGCCAGCAGCCCGCCTACGGGCGCGCGACCACAGCCCCATGAGCAGTTCTTC
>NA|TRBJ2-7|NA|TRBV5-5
CASRFWGSNIRQDTYEQYF
TGTGCCAGCAGATTCTGGGGATCGAACATTAGACAGGACACGTACGAGCAGTACTTC
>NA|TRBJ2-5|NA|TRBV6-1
CACLTWGVQETQYF
TGTGCCTGCCTTACGTGGGGGGTCCAAGAGACCCAGTACTTC
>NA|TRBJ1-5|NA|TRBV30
CAWSVHGNQPQHF
TGTGCCTGGAGTGTACATGGAAACCAGCCCCAGCATTTT
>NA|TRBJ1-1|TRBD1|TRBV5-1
CASSPETGGMDTEAFF
TGCGCCAGCAGCCCGGAGACAGGGGGCATGGACACTGAAGCTTTCTTT
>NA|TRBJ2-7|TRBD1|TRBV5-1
CASSEFRQGNEQYF
TGCGCCAGCTCCGAGTTCCGACAGGGAAACGAGCAGTACTTC
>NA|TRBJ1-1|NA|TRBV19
CASQQTANTEAFF
TGTGCCAGTCAACAAACGGCGAACACTGAAGCTTTCTTT
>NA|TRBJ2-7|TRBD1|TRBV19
CASSGTGFAYEQYF
TGTGCCAGTAGTGGGACAGGGTTTGCCTACGAGCAGTACTTC
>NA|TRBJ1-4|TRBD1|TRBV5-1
CASSYRGTTNEKLFF
TGCGCCAGCAGCTACAGGGGGACAACTAATGAAAAACTGTTTTTT
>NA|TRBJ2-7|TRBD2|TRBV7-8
CASSLAGLAGSYEQYF
TGTGCCAGCAGCTTAGCGGGACTAGCGGGTTCGTACGAGCAGTACTTC
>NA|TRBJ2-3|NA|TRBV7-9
CASSLAAGAQYF
TGTGCCAGCAGCTTAGCAGCGGGTGCGCAGTATTTT